The T cell receptor (beta chain) under discussion was sequenced for a study of tumor-infiltrating lymphocytes in oesophageal squamous cell carcinoma. This clonotype has ten or more counts. From the PCR reads, TCRdb called clonotypes with MiXCR, one entry per CDR3 protein. This sample has around 16,000 distinct CDR3 sequences, with 44% found just once. V was clipped by 4 bases and J by 5 bases, with 11 bases between them. Germline CDR1 is MGHDK and CDR2 is SYGVNS. The CDR3 has 13 amino acids. Material: blood. The chain combines TRBV25-1 with TRBJ1-1; maybe TRBD1 (5 bases). This sequence was found in a female donor with esophageal squamous cell carcinoma. CDR3 residues: CASSAQGRTEAFF. CDR3 sequence (DNA): TGTGCCAGCAGTGCTCAGGGCAGAACTGAAGCTTTCTTT. The full variable domain, completed using reference TRBV25-1 and TRBJ1-1, is EADIYQTPRYLVIGTGKKITLECSQTMGHDKMYWYQQDPGMELHLIHYSYGVNSTEKGDLSSESTVSRIRTEHFPLTLESARPSHTSQYLCASSAQGRTEAFFGQGTRLTVV.